The clone carrying this T cell receptor beta chain occurred a few times. Its specificity is not known. The treatment: oral pan-JAK inhibitor, 5-10 mg twice daily. T lymphocytes (CD4+ and CD8+) were sorted from PBMCs. The sample comes from a study of CD8+ T cells in alopecia areata. General study results and limits: Scalp clonality, together with expanded CD8+ clones among the top 100, fell significantly with tofacitinib. In scalp and blood during tofacitinib, many expanded lesional clones persisted. Scalp sequencing captures resident alphabeta T cells of normal skin too.

cDNA prepared by RNA extraction and subsequent reverse transcription served as the template for sequencing. Repertoires were generated with immunoSEQ multiplex PCR, while TCRdb's copy carries only in-frame clones and drops some. Of 90,000 to 150,000 clones listed, around 56% are singletons. The ends lost 5 bases at V and 8 bases at J; junction bases unmatched: 17. The CDR3 is made up of 17 amino acids. From germline, CDR1 is SEHNR and CDR2 FQNEAQ (reference sequence). V gene TRBV7-9 combines with J gene TRBJ1-4, with 7 bases matching TRBD1. The sequencing here drew on CD4+ T cells sorted from blood, taken at week 4, from a patient treated with tofacitinib. The sequence was obtained from a human donor with alopecia areata. CDR3 sequence reads: CASSARGRGSSGEKLFF. CDR3 DNA: TGTGCCAGCAGCGCAAGGGGGCGAGGGTCATCGGGCGAAAAACTGTTTTTT.